This T cell receptor (beta chain) was recovered during a study of glioma-infiltrating T cells. For the study at large: Low-grade gliomas were grade II; glioblastomas were grade IV at initial diagnosis. Dexamethasone exposure before glioma surgery was limited to six or fewer days. Points from the study as a whole: Above-expected tissue-blood divergence occurred in all gliomas, most in low-grade ones.

Amplification of TCR alpha and beta CDR3 regions from RNA used iRepertoire nested multiplex PCR. One-step reverse transcription and amplification started from around 100-400 ng of tissue mRNA or PBMC total RNA. TCRdb redid the calling of the multiplex PCR reads with MiXCR, one entry per CDR3 protein. Among 400,000 or so distinct CDR3 sequences listed, roughly 41% were seen once. Germline V gene sequence: CDR1 DFQATT, CDR2 SNEGSKA (reference sequence). Trimming removed 6 bases at V and 1 base at J, with 14 bases between. There are 14 residues in the CDR3. Worth noting for this clonotype: Antigen unknown.

The sequence was collected from a human donor with low-grade glioma or glioblastoma, undergoing nonglioma brain surgery, or in good health (not recorded which). The chain has TRBV20-1 and TRBJ2-3; D may correspond to TRBD1 or TRBD2 (5 bases each). The source material was glioma tissue, nonneoplastic brain tissue, or PBMCs (not recorded which). CDR3 coding DNA: TGCAGTGCCAGTGAGGGGAATGGCACAGATACGCAGTATTTT. Translated, it gives CSASEGNGTDTQYF.